This T cell receptor beta chain was identified during a study of cytomegalovirus exposure and HLA in healthy donors. The PCR contained 60 Vbeta and 13 Jbeta primers. Only in-frame clones appear in the TCRdb table, and some are missing; sequencing was by immunoSEQ multiplex PCR. This table holds under 200,000 clones, around 80% found once. This CDR3 spans 16 amino acids. Per the germline V gene, CDR1 is MDHEN and CDR2 is SYDVKM. Trimming at V came to 10 bases and at J to 6 bases, leaving 14 bases not matched to a gene. This rearrangement joins TRBV28 to TRBJ1-5; 11 bases align to TRBD1. The TCR originated in a woman aged 50 to 60 in good health and CMV-seropositive. Material: PBMCs. In DNA form, the CDR3 reads TGTGCCACCTGGACAGGGGGCTGGGCAAGCGGTCAGCCCCAGCATTTT. This codes for CATWTGGWASGQPQHF.